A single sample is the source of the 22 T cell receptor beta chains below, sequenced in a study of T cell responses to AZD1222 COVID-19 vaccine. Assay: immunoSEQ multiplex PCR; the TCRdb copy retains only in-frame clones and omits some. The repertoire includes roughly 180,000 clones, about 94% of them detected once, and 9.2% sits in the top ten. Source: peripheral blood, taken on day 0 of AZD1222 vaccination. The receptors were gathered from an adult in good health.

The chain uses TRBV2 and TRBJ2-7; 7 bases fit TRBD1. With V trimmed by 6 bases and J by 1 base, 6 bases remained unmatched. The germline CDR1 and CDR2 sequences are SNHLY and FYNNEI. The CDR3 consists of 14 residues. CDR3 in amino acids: CASRSGTASYEQYF. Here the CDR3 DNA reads TGTGCCAGCAGATCTGGGACAGCTTCCTACGAGCAGTACTTC. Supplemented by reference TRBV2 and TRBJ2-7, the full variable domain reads EPEVTQTPSHQVTQMGQEVILRCVPISNHLYFYWYRQILGQKVEFLVSFYNNEISEKSEIFDDQFSVERPDGSNFTLKIRSTKLEDSAMYFCASRSGTASYEQYFGPGTRLTVT.

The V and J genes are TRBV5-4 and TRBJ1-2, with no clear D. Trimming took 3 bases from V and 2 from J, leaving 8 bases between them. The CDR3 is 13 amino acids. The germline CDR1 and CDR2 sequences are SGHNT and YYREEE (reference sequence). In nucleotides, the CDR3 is TGTGCCAGCAGCTGGGTAGGGAACTATGGCTACACCTTC. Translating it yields CASSWVGNYGYTF.

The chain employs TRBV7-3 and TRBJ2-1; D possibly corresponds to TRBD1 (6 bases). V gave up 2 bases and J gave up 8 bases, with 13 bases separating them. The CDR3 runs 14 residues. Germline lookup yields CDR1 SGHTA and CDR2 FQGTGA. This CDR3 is CASSLFLGGYEQFF. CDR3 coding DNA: TGTGCCAGCAGCTTATTCTTAGGGGGTTATGAGCAGTTCTTC. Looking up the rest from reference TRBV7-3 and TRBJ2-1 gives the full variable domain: GAGVSQTPSNKVTEKGKYVELRCDPISGHTALYWYRQSLGQGPEFLIYFQGTGAADDSGLPNDRFFAVRPEGSVSTLKIQRTERGDSAVYLCASSLFLGGYEQFFGPGTRLTVL.

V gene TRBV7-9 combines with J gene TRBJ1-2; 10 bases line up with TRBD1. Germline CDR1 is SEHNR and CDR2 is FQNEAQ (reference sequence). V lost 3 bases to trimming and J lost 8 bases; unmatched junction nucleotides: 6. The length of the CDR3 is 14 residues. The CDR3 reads CASSFTGTGDGYTF. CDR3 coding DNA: TGTGCCAGCAGCTTCACCGGGACAGGGGACGGCTACACCTTC.

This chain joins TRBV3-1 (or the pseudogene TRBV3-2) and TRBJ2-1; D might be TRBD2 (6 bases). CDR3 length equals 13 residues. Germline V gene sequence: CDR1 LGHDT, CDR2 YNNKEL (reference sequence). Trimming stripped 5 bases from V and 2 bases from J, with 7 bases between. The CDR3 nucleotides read TGTGCCAGCAGCGGGAGGACCTACAATGAGCAGTTCTTC. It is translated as CASSGRTYNEQFF.

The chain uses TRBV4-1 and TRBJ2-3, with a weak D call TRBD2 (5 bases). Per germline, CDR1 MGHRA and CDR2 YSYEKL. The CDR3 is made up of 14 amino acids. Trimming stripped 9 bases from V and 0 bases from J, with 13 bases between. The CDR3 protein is CASKAVPSTDTQYF. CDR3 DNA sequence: TGCGCCAGTAAAGCGGTACCTAGCACAGATACGCAGTATTTT.

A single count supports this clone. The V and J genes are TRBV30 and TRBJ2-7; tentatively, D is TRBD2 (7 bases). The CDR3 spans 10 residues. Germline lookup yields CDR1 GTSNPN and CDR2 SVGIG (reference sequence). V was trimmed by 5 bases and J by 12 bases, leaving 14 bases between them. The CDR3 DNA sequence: TGTGCCTGGGGGACGGGGGGCCGGTACTTC. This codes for CAWGTGGRYF.

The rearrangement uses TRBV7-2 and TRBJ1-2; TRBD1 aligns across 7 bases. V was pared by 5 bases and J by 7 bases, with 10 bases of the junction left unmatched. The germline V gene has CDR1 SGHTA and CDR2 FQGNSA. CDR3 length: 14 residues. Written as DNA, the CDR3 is TGTGCCAGCAGCGGAAGTCAGGGGGTCGCTGGCTACACCTTC. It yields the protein CASSGSQGVAGYTF.

Here the CDR3 reads CASRRQGNFYEQYF. DNA of the CDR3: TGTGCCAGCAGAAGACAGGGGAACTTCTACGAGCAGTACTTC. The V and J genes are TRBV28 and TRBJ2-7, with 8 positions matching TRBD1. The CDR3 loop spans 14 amino acids. Germline V gene lookup returns CDR1 MDHEN and CDR2 SYDVKM. The ends lost 6 bases at V and 3 bases at J; junction bases unmatched: 7.

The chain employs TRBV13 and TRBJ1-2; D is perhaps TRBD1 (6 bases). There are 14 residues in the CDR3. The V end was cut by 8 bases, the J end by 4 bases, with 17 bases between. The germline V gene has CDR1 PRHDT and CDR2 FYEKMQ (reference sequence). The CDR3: CASDIMQGSYGYTF. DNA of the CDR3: TGTGCCAGCGATATAATGCAGGGGAGCTATGGCTACACCTTC.

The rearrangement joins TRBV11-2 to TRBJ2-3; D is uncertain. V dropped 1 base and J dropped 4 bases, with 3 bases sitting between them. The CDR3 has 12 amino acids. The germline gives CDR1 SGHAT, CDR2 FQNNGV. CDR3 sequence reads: CASSLAADTQYF. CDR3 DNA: TGTGCCAGCAGCTTAGCGGCAGATACGCAGTATTTT. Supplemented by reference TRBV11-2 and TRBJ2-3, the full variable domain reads EAGVAQSPRYKIIEKRQSVAFWCNPISGHATLYWYQQILGQGPKLLIQFQNNGVVDDSQLPKDRFSAERLKGVDSTLKIQPAKLEDSAVYLCASSLAADTQYFGPGTRLTVL.

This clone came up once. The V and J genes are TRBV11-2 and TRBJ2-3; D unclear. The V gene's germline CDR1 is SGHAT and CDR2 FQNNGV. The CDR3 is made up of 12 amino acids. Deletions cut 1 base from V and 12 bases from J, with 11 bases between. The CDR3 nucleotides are TGTGCCAGCAGCTTAGCCCGGGCAGATCAGTATTTT. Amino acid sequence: CASSLARADQYF.

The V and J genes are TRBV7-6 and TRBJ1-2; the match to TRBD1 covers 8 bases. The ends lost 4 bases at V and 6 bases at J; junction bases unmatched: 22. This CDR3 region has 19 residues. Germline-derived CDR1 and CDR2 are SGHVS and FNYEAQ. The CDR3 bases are TGTGCCAGCAGCTCGCAGCCCCCCCAAGCAGGGGGCGTGCGGGATGGCTACACCTTC. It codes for CASSSQPPQAGGVRDGYTF.

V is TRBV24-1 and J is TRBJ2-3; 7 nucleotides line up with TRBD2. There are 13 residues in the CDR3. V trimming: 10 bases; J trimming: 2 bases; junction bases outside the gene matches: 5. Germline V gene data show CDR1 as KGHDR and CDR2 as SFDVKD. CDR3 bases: TGTGCCACTAGTCAGCGGGACACAGATACGCAGTATTTT. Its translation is CATSQRDTDTQYF.

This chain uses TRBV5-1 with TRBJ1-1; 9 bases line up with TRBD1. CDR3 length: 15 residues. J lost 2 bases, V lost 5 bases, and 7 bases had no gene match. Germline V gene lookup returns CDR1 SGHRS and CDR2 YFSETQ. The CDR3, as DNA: TGCGCCAGCAGGGCCGGGGACAGGGTAAACACTGAAGCTTTCTTT. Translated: CASRAGDRVNTEAFF.

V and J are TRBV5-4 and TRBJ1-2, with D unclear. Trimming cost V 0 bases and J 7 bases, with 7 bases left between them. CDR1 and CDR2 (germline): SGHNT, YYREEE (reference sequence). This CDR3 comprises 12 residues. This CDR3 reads CASSLAAGGYTF. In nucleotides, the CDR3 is TGTGCCAGCAGCTTGGCGGCCGGTGGCTACACCTTC.

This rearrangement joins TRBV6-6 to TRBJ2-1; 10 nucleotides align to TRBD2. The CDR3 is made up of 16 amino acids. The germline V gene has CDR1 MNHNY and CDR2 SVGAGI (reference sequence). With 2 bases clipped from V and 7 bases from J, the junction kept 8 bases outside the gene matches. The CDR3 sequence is CASSYPSSGSSNEQFF. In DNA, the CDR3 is TGTGCCAGCAGTTACCCTTCTAGCGGGAGTTCAAATGAGCAGTTCTTC.

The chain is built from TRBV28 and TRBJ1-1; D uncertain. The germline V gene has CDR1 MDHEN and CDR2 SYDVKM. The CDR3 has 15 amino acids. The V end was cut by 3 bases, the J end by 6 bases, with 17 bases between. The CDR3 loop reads CASSFQTSGAAEAFF. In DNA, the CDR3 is TGTGCCAGCAGTTTCCAGACGTCAGGCGCGGCTGAAGCTTTCTTT.

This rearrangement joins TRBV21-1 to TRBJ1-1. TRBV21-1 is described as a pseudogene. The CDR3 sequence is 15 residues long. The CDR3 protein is CASSKAEGFEGLAFF. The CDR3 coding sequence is TGTGCCAGCAGCAAAGCGGAGGGGTTCGAGGGGCTCGCTTTCTTT.

The CDR3 DNA is TGTGCCAGCAGTTATTTCGGCGGGAGCTCCTACAATGAGCAGTTCTTC. It encodes CASSYFGGSSYNEQFF. This chain connects TRBV27 to TRBJ2-1, with 7 bases lining up with TRBD2. Germline V gives CDR1 MNHEY, CDR2 SMNVEV (reference sequence). This CDR3 is 16 amino acids long. J was trimmed by 0 bases and V by 4 bases; bases with no gene match: 6.

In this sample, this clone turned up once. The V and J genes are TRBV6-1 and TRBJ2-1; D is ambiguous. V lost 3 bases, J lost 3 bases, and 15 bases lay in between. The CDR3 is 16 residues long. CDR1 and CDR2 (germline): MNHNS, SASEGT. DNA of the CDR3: TGTGCCAGCAGTGATTTAAAGCGTCGGGTCTACAATGAGCAGTTCTTC. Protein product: CASSDLKRRVYNEQFF.

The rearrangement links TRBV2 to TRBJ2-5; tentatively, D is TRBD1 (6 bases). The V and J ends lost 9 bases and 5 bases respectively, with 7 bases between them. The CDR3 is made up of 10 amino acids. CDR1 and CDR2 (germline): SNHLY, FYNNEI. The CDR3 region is CASTGETQYF. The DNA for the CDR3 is TGTGCCAGTACAGGGGAGACCCAGTACTTC.